Presented here are 3 T cell receptor beta chains from one specimen sequenced in a study of blood T cell repertoires in COVID-19. Generated by immunoSEQ multiplex PCR, the TCRdb table keeps only in-frame clones and is missing some. The sample includes some 400,000 clones, roughly 90% of them seen just once. The sequenced sample was PBMCs or T cells enriched from blood (not recorded which). The receptors were gathered from a woman aged 40 to 50 who had been exposed to COVID-19.

The chain has TRBV2 and TRBJ2-7; tentatively, D is TRBD2 (6 bases). Germline loops: CDR1 SNHLY, CDR2 FYNNEI. The CDR3 length is 13 residues. V dropped 8 bases and J dropped 3 bases, with 14 bases sitting between them. The CDR3 loop reads CASSEGPDYEQYF. The CDR3 DNA reads TGTGCCAGCTCGGAGGGACCCGACTACGAGCAGTACTTC.

This chain links TRBV7-9 with TRBJ1-5; 9 positions match TRBD1. The CDR3 consists of 17 residues. CDR1 and CDR2 from the germline V gene are SEHNR and FQNEAQ (reference sequence). The trim removed 5 bases at V and 6 bases at J, leaving 14 bases unmatched. CDR3 nucleotide sequence: TGTGCCAGCAGCGCCTATACAGGACAGGGGAAAAGTCAGCCCCAGCATTTT. Its protein product is CASSAYTGQGKSQPQHF.

The chain has TRBV12-5 and TRBJ1-1; D is perhaps TRBD1 (6 bases). Trimming cost V 0 bases and J 2 bases, with 16 bases left between them. The germline V gene has CDR1 LGHNT and CDR2 FRNRAP. This CDR3 has 17 residues. The CDR3 sequence is CASGLVLGQGINTEAFF. CDR3 sequence (DNA): TGTGCTAGTGGTTTGGTACTCGGGCAGGGGATTAACACTGAAGCTTTCTTT.